This entry lists 8 T cell receptor beta chains sequenced from one sample in a study of cytomegalovirus exposure and HLA in healthy donors. The PCR was carried out with 60 Vbeta primers and 13 Jbeta primers. The assay was immunoSEQ multiplex PCR, and TCRdb's table has in-frame clones only and misses some. The sample holds more than 100,000 clones, roughly 82% seen once. The sample comprised PBMCs. These receptors were taken from a human donor in good health.

V usage is TRBV6-4 and J usage is TRBJ2-3, with TRBD1 identical over 9 bases. V gave up 2 bases and J gave up 6 bases; unmatched junction bases: 6. Germline assignment: CDR1 MRHNA and CDR2 SNTAGT. This CDR3 region has 15 residues. The CDR3 nucleotides are TGTGCCAGCAGTGACGGGACAGGGACGGTGGATACGCAGTATTTT. This codes for CASSDGTGTVDTQYF.

The genes are TRBV5-6 and TRBJ2-2; possibly TRBD1 for D (5 bases). V lost 0 bases and J 1 base, leaving 7 bases between the germline ends. The CDR3 totals 15 residues. Looked up from germline, CDR1 is SGHDT and CDR2 is YYEEEE. The CDR3 DNA follows: TGTGCCAGCAGCTTGGTTGACAGGAACACCGGGGAGCTGTTTTTT. This translates into CASSLVDRNTGELFF.

This clone was counted only a few times. J is TRBJ2-3 and V is TRBV7-3; 8 bases are shared with TRBD2. The CDR3 is 15 amino acids. The V gene's germline CDR1 is SGHTA and CDR2 FQGTGA. V trimming: 6 bases; J trimming: 4 bases; junction bases outside the gene matches: 9. CDR3 amino acids: CASSRSGTQADTQYF. The DNA of the CDR3 is TGTGCCAGCAGTCGTAGCGGGACCCAGGCAGATACGCAGTATTTT. Variable domain in full (rest from reference TRBV7-3 and TRBJ2-3): GAGVSQTPSNKVTEKGKYVELRCDPISGHTALYWYRQSLGQGPEFLIYFQGTGAADDSGLPNDRFFAVRPEGSVSTLKIQRTERGDSAVYLCASSRSGTQADTQYFGPGTRLTVL.

The gene calls are TRBV28 and TRBJ2-1; D possibly corresponds to TRBD1 (6 bases). Trimming removed 2 bases at V and 4 bases at J, with 9 bases between. The germline V gene has CDR1 MDHEN and CDR2 SYDVKM. The CDR3 extends over 14 amino acids. The CDR3 region has the DNA TGTGCCAGCAGTTTACAGGGGCCGTACAATGAGCAGTTCTTC. This sequence encodes CASSLQGPYNEQFF.

In this sample, this clone turned up a few times. The V call is TRBV4-2, the J call TRBJ2-1; D is unresolved. The CDR3 runs to 14 residues. CDR1 and CDR2 (germline): LGHNA, YNFKEQ. Trimming took off 0 bases at V and 7 bases at J, with 10 bases between the two ends. CDR3 nucleotides: TGTGCCAGCAGCCAAGATCAGGTGGTGAATGAGCAGTTCTTC. It is translated as CASSQDQVVNEQFF.

This chain links TRBV27 with TRBJ2-3; D gene ambiguous. This CDR3 spans 11 amino acids. Trimming took off 11 bases at V and 8 bases at J, with 14 bases between the two ends. From germline, CDR1 is MNHEY and CDR2 SMNVEV (reference sequence). The CDR3 loop reads CAASNRFTQYF. In nucleotides, the CDR3 is TGTGCCGCCTCGAACCGGTTTACGCAGTATTTT.

The chain employs TRBV28 and TRBJ2-5, with a tentative D call TRBD1 (8 bases). Germline V CDR1 and CDR2: MDHEN, SYDVKM. The CDR3 has 16 residues. Deletions cut 4 bases from V and 5 bases from J, with 20 bases between. CDR3 protein: CASSSPYRGGLETQYF. CDR3 DNA: TGTGCCAGCAGTTCACCTTACAGGGGGGGTTTGGAGACCCAGTACTTC.

The chain has TRBV5-4 and TRBJ2-1; the D gene is possibly TRBD1 (5 bases). The V and J ends lost 0 bases and 7 bases respectively, with 17 bases between them. This CDR3 has 16 residues. The V gene's germline CDR1 is SGHNT and CDR2 YYREEE (reference sequence). The CDR3 region is CASSLAYRQSQNEQFF. As DNA, the CDR3 is TGTGCCAGCAGCTTGGCGTACAGGCAATCTCAAAATGAGCAGTTCTTC.